One and the same sample provided the 27 T cell receptor beta chains below, sequenced in a study of blood T cell repertoires in COVID-19. Assay used: immunoSEQ multiplex PCR; TCRdb lists only in-frame clones, some missing. The top ten hold approximately 2.8% of the sample, which has over 200,000 clones, 86% seen once. The sequencing input was PBMCs or T cells enriched from blood (not recorded which). Receptor source: a woman aged 45-59 years in a cohort exposed to, infected with or recovered from COVID-19 (not recorded which).

V and J are TRBV6-1 and TRBJ2-2; 7 nucleotides align to TRBD1. CDR3 length equals 16 residues. J gave up 3 bases and V 1 base, and 5 bases lay outside the gene matches. Looked up from germline, CDR1 is MNHNS and CDR2 is SASEGT. The DNA for the CDR3 is TGTGCCAGCAGTGAAGGAGGACAGGTATACACCGGGGAGCTGTTTTTT. Its translation is CASSEGGQVYTGELFF.

The chain recombines TRBV18 with TRBJ1-5; TRBD1 matches 7 bases. From germline, CDR1 is KGHSH and CDR2 LQKENI. V was clipped by 1 base and J by 5 bases; unmatched bases: 5. CDR3 length: 15 amino acids. The CDR3 region is CASSPRTGSDQPQHF. For the CDR3, the DNA is TGTGCCAGCTCACCACGGACAGGCAGCGATCAGCCCCAGCATTTT.

The V gene is TRBV6-5, the J gene TRBJ1-6; D uncertain. V lost 7 bases, J lost 7 bases, and 11 bases lay in between. The germline CDR1 and CDR2 sequences are MNHEY and SVGAGI. CDR3 length equals 13 residues. CDR3 amino acids: CASTYQNNSPLHF. The CDR3 bases are TGTGCCAGCACGTACCAGAACAATTCACCCCTCCACTTT.

Written as DNA, the CDR3 is TGTGCCAGCAGCTTAATAGGGACAGGGGCGGCCGGGGAGCTGTTTTTT. Translated: CASSLIGTGAAGELFF. The chain is built from TRBV7-8 and TRBJ2-2; 10 nucleotides line up with TRBD1. This CDR3 contains 16 residues. V shed 2 bases and J 6 bases; nucleotides not matched to a gene: 6. Germline lookup yields CDR1 SGHVS and CDR2 FQNEAQ.

This clone was counted once. The chain couples TRBV4-1 to TRBJ1-4; D is possibly TRBD1 (5 bases). V dropped 1 base and J dropped 3 bases, with 9 bases sitting between them. CDR3 length: 15 amino acids. The germline CDR1 and CDR2 sequences are MGHRA and YSYEKL. The chain's CDR3 is CASSQAGGANEKLFF. As DNA, the CDR3 is TGCGCCAGCAGCCAAGCTGGGGGGGCTAATGAAAAACTGTTTTTT.

The rearrangement uses TRBV7-9 and TRBJ1-2; 9 positions match TRBD1. The CDR3 has 16 residues. Germline loops: CDR1 SEHNR, CDR2 FQNEAQ (reference sequence). J lost 0 bases, V lost 3 bases, and 5 bases had no gene match. DNA of the CDR3: TGTGCCAGCAGCTTGCTCCGGGACAGGGCTAACTATGGCTACACCTTC. Translated: CASSLLRDRANYGYTF.

The rearrangement uses TRBV30 and TRBJ2-3, with 11 nucleotides matching TRBD2. Trimming removed 4 bases from V and 4 bases from J; junction bases left unmatched: 4. The CDR3 loop spans 14 amino acids. CDR1 and CDR2 (germline): GTSNPN, SVGIG (reference sequence). The CDR3 reads CAWTFSGGADTQYF. DNA for the CDR3: TGTGCCTGGACGTTTAGCGGGGGGGCAGATACGCAGTATTTT.

This chain joins TRBV4-2 and TRBJ2-5; weak D call: TRBD2 (7 bases). CDR1 and CDR2 from the germline V gene are LGHNA and YNFKEQ. The CDR3 sequence is 14 residues long. V shed 4 bases and J shed 2 bases, with 11 bases lying between them. DNA for the CDR3: TGTGCCAGCAGCCCGGCGGGGGCTCAAGAGACCCAGTACTTC. It codes for CASSPAGAQETQYF.

V gene TRBV3-1 (or the pseudogene TRBV3-2) combines with J gene TRBJ1-6; D unresolved. The length of the CDR3 is 14 residues. Germline CDR1 and CDR2: LGHDT and YNNKEL (reference sequence). The germline V and J ends were trimmed by 4 bases and 8 bases, with 12 bases remaining between them. The CDR3 reads CASSPARGDSPLHF. The CDR3 region has the DNA TGTGCCAGCAGCCCCGCCCGAGGAGATTCACCCCTCCACTTT.

The chain recombines TRBV2 with TRBJ1-6; TRBD1 agrees at 12 bases. CDR1 SNHLY and CDR2 FYNNEI come from the germline V gene. The V gene end was trimmed by 8 bases and the J gene end by 11 bases; junction bases not matched to a gene: 10. The CDR3 loop spans 15 amino acids. The CDR3 nucleotides read TGTGCCAGCGGCGGGTGGGACAGGGGGCGAGCACCCCTCCACTTT. Protein sequence: CASGGWDRGRAPLHF. Full variable domain (rest looked up from reference TRBV2 and TRBJ1-6): EPEVTQTPSHQVTQMGQEVILRCVPISNHLYFYWYRQILGQKVEFLVSFYNNEISEKSEIFDDQFSVERPDGSNFTLKIRSTKLEDSAMYFCASGGWDRGRAPLHFGNGTRLTVT.

This clone has only a few counts. This chain joins TRBV28 and TRBJ2-1, with 7 bases that match TRBD1. V shed 6 bases, J shed 0 bases, and the junction held 5 bases outside the gene matches. This CDR3 contains 15 residues. Germline CDR1 MDHEN, CDR2 SYDVKM. The DNA for the CDR3 is TGTGCCAGCAGGCAAGACAGGGTCTCCTACAATGAGCAGTTCTTC. This translates into CASRQDRVSYNEQFF.

This chain connects TRBV28 to TRBJ1-4, with D possibly being TRBD1 (6 bases). The CDR3 extends over 15 amino acids. The V end was cut by 4 bases, the J end by 1 base, with 10 bases between. Germline V CDR1 and CDR2: MDHEN, SYDVKM. The CDR3, as DNA: TGTGCCAGCAGTTCTCCAGGGGTAACTAATGAAAAACTGTTTTTT. It specifies CASSSPGVTNEKLFF.

This rearrangement joins TRBV4-2 to TRBJ1-1; D possibly corresponds to TRBD1 (5 bases). V was trimmed by 0 bases and J by 2 bases, leaving 10 bases between them. The length of the CDR3 is 15 residues. Per the germline V gene, CDR1 is LGHNA and CDR2 is YNFKEQ. CDR3: CASSQDWGLNTEAFF. For the CDR3, the DNA is TGTGCCAGCAGCCAAGACTGGGGACTTAACACTGAAGCTTTCTTT.

V is TRBV27 and J is TRBJ1-6; 10 bases agree with TRBD1. Germline V gene sequence: CDR1 MNHEY, CDR2 SMNVEV (reference sequence). Trimming at V came to 3 bases and at J to 9 bases, leaving 5 bases not matched to a gene. The CDR3 extends over 15 amino acids. The CDR3 spells CASSLDRTGGSPLHF. CDR3 nucleotide sequence: TGTGCCAGCAGTTTGGACCGGACAGGGGGTTCACCCCTCCACTTT.

V gene TRBV19 combines with J gene TRBJ2-5; D possibly corresponds to TRBD2 (5 bases). From germline, CDR1 is LNHDA and CDR2 SQIVND (reference sequence). This CDR3 is built from 13 residues. Trimming stripped 7 bases from V and 2 bases from J, with 11 bases between. DNA for the CDR3: TGTGCCAGTACTGAGGGCGGGCAAGAGACCCAGTACTTC. Residues: CASTEGGQETQYF.

The chain links TRBV10-3 to TRBJ2-2; 8 nucleotides line up with TRBD1. Trimming removed 6 bases from V and 2 bases from J; junction bases left unmatched: 5. The CDR3 covers 15 residues. Germline V gene data show CDR1 as ENHRY and CDR2 as SYGVKD. The CDR3 coding sequence is TGTGCCATCAGCCTCGGACAGGGAAACACCGGGGAGCTGTTTTTT. Encoded protein: CAISLGQGNTGELFF.

This clone was detected a few times. The chain employs TRBV6-1 and TRBJ2-1; TRBD1 is a possible D gene (5 bases). The ends were cut back, 1 base at V and 10 bases at J, with 8 bases in the middle. Germline CDR1 and CDR2: MNHNS and SASEGT. This CDR3 has 12 residues. The CDR3 DNA sequence: TGTGCCAGCAGTGAAGAATCAGGGGAGCAGTTCTTC. Its translation is CASSEESGEQFF.

The chain links TRBV7-3 to TRBJ2-5, with 10 bases matching TRBD2. V was pared by 0 bases and J by 1 base, with 2 bases of the junction left unmatched. CDR3 length: 16 amino acids. Germline assignment: CDR1 SGHTA and CDR2 FQGTGA. The CDR3, as DNA: TGTGCCAGCAGCTTAACAGGACTAGCGGCCCAAGAGACCCAGTACTTC. This sequence encodes CASSLTGLAAQETQYF.

As to this clone: The sample holds other DNA sequences that translate to the same CDR3. This chain links TRBV3-1 (or the pseudogene TRBV3-2) with TRBJ1-2, with 8 nucleotides matching TRBD1. The CDR3 is 12 residues long. The ends lost 6 bases at V and 5 bases at J; junction bases unmatched: 2. CDR1 LGHDT and CDR2 YNNKEL come from the germline V gene (reference sequence). The CDR3 region is CASRQGAYGYTF. For the CDR3, the DNA is TGTGCCAGCAGGCAGGGGGCTTATGGCTACACCTTC.

The chain carries TRBV5-1 and TRBJ2-2; 10 bases are a match to TRBD2. The J segment lost 0 bases and the V segment lost 4 bases, leaving 6 bases of the junction unmatched. The CDR3 totals 17 residues. Germline-derived CDR1 and CDR2 are SGHRS and YFSETQ. The CDR3 DNA sequence: TGCGCCAGCAGCATTCAAGCGGGGGGGCCGAACACCGGGGAGCTGTTTTTT. This gives the protein CASSIQAGGPNTGELFF.

This clone was observed many times. V gene TRBV4-3 combines with J gene TRBJ1-6; D gene uncertain. Trimming removed 0 bases at V and 6 bases at J, with 9 bases between. Germline assignment: CDR1 LGHNA and CDR2 YSLEER. The CDR3 runs 15 residues. The CDR3 DNA reads TGCGCCAGCAGCCAAGATCATCCGGGTAATTCACCCCTCCACTTT. It yields the protein CASSQDHPGNSPLHF.

V gene TRBV7-9 combines with J gene TRBJ2-1; tentatively, D is TRBD1 (5 bases). The germline V gene encodes CDR1 SEHNR and CDR2 FQNEAQ (reference sequence). V was clipped by 3 bases and J by 1 base, with 10 bases between them. The CDR3 sequence is 15 residues long. In DNA, the CDR3 is TGTGCCAGCAGCTTGGCCAGGGTGTCCTACAATGAGCAGTTCTTC. Amino acid sequence: CASSLARVSYNEQFF.

The genes are TRBV5-1 and TRBJ2-3; D might be TRBD2 (5 bases). V was pared by 5 bases and J by 0 bases, with 13 bases between. Germline CDR1 is SGHRS and CDR2 is YFSETQ. The CDR3 spans 15 residues. DNA for the CDR3: TGCGCCAGCAGAGGAGGAGTTTCTAGCACAGATACGCAGTATTTT. Translated, it gives CASRGGVSSTDTQYF.

This chain connects TRBV6-5 to TRBJ1-2; no clear D gene. V was cut by 8 bases and J by 4 bases, with 20 bases left in between. This CDR3 is built from 15 residues. Germline V lookup: CDR1 MNHEY, CDR2 SVGAGI. This chain's CDR3 is CASVPREGWAYGYTF. CDR3 in DNA: TGTGCCAGCGTTCCCCGGGAGGGATGGGCCTATGGCTACACCTTC.

The V and J genes are TRBV5-5 and TRBJ1-5, with D maybe TRBD1 (6 bases). The CDR3 extends over 15 amino acids. Trimming took off 2 bases at V and 6 bases at J, with 15 bases between the two ends. Germline CDR1 reads SGHKS; CDR2 reads YYEKEE (reference sequence). CDR3 sequence reads: CASSFFDRSSQPQHF. Written as DNA, the CDR3 is TGTGCCAGCAGCTTCTTCGACAGGTCGAGTCAGCCCCAGCATTTT.

The V and J genes are TRBV18 and TRBJ2-3; TRBD2 is a possible D gene (5 bases). The CDR3 totals 17 residues. Germline CDR1 and CDR2: KGHSH and LQKENI. Trimming removed 1 base from V and 0 bases from J, with 14 bases in between. CDR3: CASSPRSPSLSTDTQYF. CDR3 coding DNA: TGTGCCAGCTCACCACGTTCCCCTAGCCTCAGCACAGATACGCAGTATTTT.

The rearrangement links TRBV18 to TRBJ2-1, with TRBD2 as a possible D gene (6 bases). The germline CDR1 and CDR2 sequences are KGHSH and LQKENI. The CDR3 totals 14 residues. V lost 4 bases and J 2 bases, leaving 9 bases between the germline ends. CDR3 sequence (DNA): TGTGCCAGCTCACAAATAGCGGCCTACAATGAGCAGTTCTTC. Amino acids: CASSQIAAYNEQFF.